One sample yielded the 21 T cell receptor beta chains listed below, sequenced in a study of T cell responses to AZD1222 COVID-19 vaccine. This table comes from immunoSEQ multiplex PCR, and its TCRdb copy is limited to in-frame clones, with some not included. The sample shows roughly 150,000 clones, approximately 90% of them seen only once. Sequenced here: peripheral blood, sampled 28 days after the second AZD1222 dose. These receptors were obtained from an adult who received the AZD1222 COVID-19 vaccine.

This clone was counted between two and nine times. The J gene is TRBJ2-1, the V gene TRBV10-3, with a possible D match to TRBD2 (6 bases). V was cut by 4 bases and J by 7 bases, with 17 bases left in between. Looked up from germline, CDR1 is ENHRY and CDR2 is SYGVKD. The CDR3 consists of 15 residues. Written as DNA, the CDR3 is TGTGCCATCAGTGCTCTGGGGCCCGGGGGAAATGAGCAGTTCTTC. Translating gives CAISALGPGGNEQFF.

This sequence joins TRBV18 and TRBJ1-1, with D uncertain. The length of the CDR3 is 12 residues. V lost 5 bases, J lost 8 bases, and 12 bases lay in between. CDR1 and CDR2 (germline): KGHSH, LQKENI. CDR3 in DNA: TGTGCCAGCTCAGGGTCGGGAAGGGAAGCTTTCTTT. Translating it yields CASSGSGREAFF.

Points on this clone: Within the sample, other DNA sequences also encode this same CDR3. The chain joins TRBV4-3 to TRBJ2-7, with D uncertain. The CDR3 extends over 13 amino acids. Germline CDR1 LGHNA, CDR2 YSLEER. V gave up 0 bases and J gave up 0 bases, with 3 bases separating them. The CDR3 protein is CASSQESSYEQYF. CDR3 nucleotide sequence: TGCGCCAGCAGCCAAGAATCCTCCTACGAGCAGTACTTC.

V and J are TRBV7-2 and TRBJ2-2; D possibly corresponds to TRBD2 (7 bases). Germline V gene sequence: CDR1 SGHTA, CDR2 FQGNSA. The CDR3 consists of 16 residues. V shed 2 bases and J shed 1 base, with 11 bases lying between them. CDR3 loop: CASSLRGALNTGELFF. In DNA form, the CDR3 reads TGTGCCAGCAGCTTACGGGGGGCCTTGAACACCGGGGAGCTGTTTTTT.

The rearrangement links TRBV6-5 to TRBJ2-7; tentatively, D is TRBD1 or TRBD2 (5 bases each). With 6 bases removed from V and 3 bases from J, the gap between germline ends came to 18 bases. This CDR3 has 15 residues. Germline CDR1 and CDR2: MNHEY and SVGAGI. The CDR3 spells CASRSTGTMSYEQYF. CDR3 nucleotide sequence: TGTGCCAGCAGATCCACCGGGACGATGAGCTACGAGCAGTACTTC.

This sequence joins TRBV10-3 and TRBJ2-5; 9 nucleotides match TRBD1. V trimming: 6 bases; J trimming: 5 bases; junction bases outside the gene matches: 10. Per germline, CDR1 ENHRY and CDR2 SYGVKD. The CDR3 extends over 15 amino acids. In DNA, the CDR3 is TGTGCCATCAGCGAGGGCCGGACAGGGGTCGAGACCCAGTACTTC. Its protein product is CAISEGRTGVETQYF.

This chain links TRBV3-1 (or the pseudogene TRBV3-2) with TRBJ2-1; TRBD2 aligns across 8 bases. Looked up from germline, CDR1 is LGHDT and CDR2 is YNNKEL (reference sequence). J was trimmed by 5 bases and V by 6 bases; bases with no gene match: 9. This CDR3 region has 15 residues. CDR3 sequence (DNA): TGTGCCAGCAGACCACCGCTAGCGGGCAACAATGAGCAGTTCTTC. Its protein product is CASRPPLAGNNEQFF.

The rearrangement joins TRBV28 to TRBJ2-1, with D possibly TRBD1 on 5 matching bases. V was clipped by 6 bases and J by 8 bases, with 17 bases between them. CDR3 length equals 14 residues. Per the germline V gene, CDR1 is MDHEN and CDR2 is SYDVKM. In DNA, the CDR3 is TGTGCCAGCAGCCGCGGAAGTTTGGGGCATGAGCAGTTCTTC. Its translation is CASSRGSLGHEQFF.

CDR3 loop: CASSQGQGHQPQHF. CDR3 sequence (DNA): TGTGCCAGCAGCCAGGGTCAGGGACATCAGCCCCAGCATTTT. V is TRBV16 and J is TRBJ1-5; the D gene is possibly TRBD1 (5 bases). Germline V CDR1 and CDR2: KGHSY, FQNENV. The CDR3 has 14 residues. The V gene lost 3 bases and the J gene lost 5 bases, with 11 bases spanning the gap. The full variable domain, completed using reference TRBV16 and TRBJ1-5, is GEEVAQTPKHLVRGEGQKAKLYCAPIKGHSYVFWYQQVLKNEFKFLISFQNENVFDETGMPKERFSAKCLPNSPCSLEIQATKLEDSAVYFCASSQGQGHQPQHFGDGTRLSIL.

The gene calls are TRBV9 and TRBJ1-3; no definite D call. V lost 1 base to trimming and J lost 4 bases, with 15 bases between them. In germline, CDR1 is SGDLS, CDR2 YYNGEE. The CDR3 is 16 amino acids. The CDR3 coding sequence is TGTGCCAGCAGCGTACACCCGGGTCAGGCAGGAAACACCATATATTTT. This encodes CASSVHPGQAGNTIYF.

The rearrangement links TRBV6-1 to TRBJ1-1; D is uncertain. This CDR3 has 14 amino acids. Germline CDR1 reads MNHNS; CDR2 reads SASEGT. V was shortened by 1 base and J by 4 bases, with 10 bases between the two germline ends. The CDR3 DNA reads TGTGCCAGCAGTGAAGTGTGGTCAAGCACTGAAGCTTTCTTT. Protein sequence: CASSEVWSSTEAFF.

The chain couples TRBV12-5 to TRBJ2-7, with D unclear. CDR3 length: 11 residues. V lost 6 bases to trimming and J lost 4 bases, with 7 bases between them. Germline assignment: CDR1 LGHNT and CDR2 FRNRAP. The CDR3: CASGNRYEQYF. The CDR3 DNA follows: TGTGCTAGTGGCAACCGGTACGAGCAGTACTTC.

The chain recombines TRBV29-1 with TRBJ2-3, with unresolved D. The CDR3 runs 13 residues. V shed 3 bases and J shed 10 bases, with 17 bases lying between them. Germline CDR1 reads SQVTM; CDR2 reads ANQGSEA. CDR3 loop: CSVEGNGWQAQYF. CDR3 nucleotide sequence: TGCAGCGTTGAGGGGAACGGGTGGCAAGCGCAGTATTTT.

The V gene is TRBV30, the J gene TRBJ1-5; possibly TRBD1 for D (6 bases). Germline V CDR1 and CDR2: GTSNPN, SVGIG (reference sequence). This CDR3 has 17 residues. Trimming removed 0 bases from V and 4 bases from J, with 19 bases in between. This CDR3 is CAWSVWEHDRINQPQHF. DNA for the CDR3: TGTGCCTGGAGTGTGTGGGAGCACGACAGGATTAATCAGCCCCAGCATTTT. Full variable domain (remainder filled in from reference TRBV30 and TRBJ1-5): SQTIHQWPATLVQPVGSPLSLECTVEGTSNPNLYWYRQAAGRGLQLLFYSVGIGQISSEVPQNLSASRPQDRQFILSSKKLLLSDSGFYLCAWSVWEHDRINQPQHFGDGTRLSIL.

The chain combines TRBV5-1 with TRBJ2-2, with 10 bases fitting TRBD1. CDR1 and CDR2 from the germline V gene are SGHRS and YFSETQ. With V trimmed by 2 bases and J by 4 bases, 2 bases remained unmatched. There are 15 residues in the CDR3. CDR3 bases: TGCGCCAGCAGCTTTGGACAGGGGGGCACCGGGGAGCTGTTTTTT. Amino acid sequence: CASSFGQGGTGELFF.

This chain links TRBV15 with TRBJ1-2, with D uncertain. Germline CDR1 and CDR2: LNHNV and YYDKDF (reference sequence). Trimming stripped 1 base from V and 8 bases from J, with 14 bases between. The CDR3 has 14 amino acids. The CDR3 sequence is CATSRVATVEGYTF. In DNA, the CDR3 is TGTGCCACCAGCAGAGTGGCAACCGTCGAGGGCTACACCTTC.

The chain uses TRBV19 and TRBJ2-5; 9 positions agree with TRBD1. Looked up from germline, CDR1 is LNHDA and CDR2 is SQIVND (reference sequence). CDR3 size: 15 residues. The V and J ends lost 5 bases and 5 bases, in that order; junction bases with no gene match: 9. The CDR3 DNA reads TGTGCCAGTAGTCCCGGACAGGGGCAGTTCGAGACCCAGTACTTC. Translation: CASSPGQGQFETQYF.

DNA of the CDR3: TGTGCCAGCAGTGAACGGGCATGGATGGATGGCTACACCTTC. Translation: CASSERAWMDGYTF. The V and J genes are TRBV6-1 and TRBJ1-2; D remains unclear. The CDR3 sequence is 14 residues long. Germline loops: CDR1 MNHNS, CDR2 SASEGT. Trimming took off 2 bases at V and 6 bases at J, with 13 bases between the two ends.

The J gene is TRBJ2-3, the V gene TRBV7-2; 8 positions match TRBD2. The J segment lost 8 bases and the V segment lost 3 bases, leaving 16 bases of the junction unmatched. This CDR3 contains 17 residues. Germline loops: CDR1 SGHTA, CDR2 FQGNSA. CDR3 loop: CASSFSSGGGRPFTQYF. CDR3 coding DNA: TGTGCCAGCAGCTTCAGTTCTGGCGGGGGGCGCCCTTTTACGCAGTATTTT.

The chain carries TRBV10-3 and TRBJ2-7, with 11 bases fitting TRBD1. The germline CDR1 and CDR2 sequences are ENHRY and SYGVKD. The CDR3 runs 14 residues. V shed 5 bases and J 4 bases; nucleotides not matched to a gene: 4. CDR3 nucleotide sequence: TGTGCCATCAGTACCGGGACAGGGGGGTACGAGCAGTACTTC. This sequence encodes CAISTGTGGYEQYF.

The V gene is TRBV24-1, the J gene TRBJ1-5; D gene unclear. Trimming cost V 8 bases and J 2 bases, with 3 bases left between them. There are 11 residues in the CDR3. Germline CDR1 is KGHDR and CDR2 is SFDVKD. The CDR3 sequence: CATIGNQPQHF. The CDR3 DNA reads TGTGCCACCATTGGCAATCAGCCCCAGCATTTT.